This TCR beta chain was identified in a study of CD8 T cells in ankylosing spondylitis. From the 5' RACE reads, TCRdb called clonotypes with MiXCR, one entry per CDR3 protein. The sample records about 130,000 distinct CDR3 sequences, approximately 9.7% being singletons. Whole-study findings and limits: Significant enrichment of disease-linked clones was reportedly seen in matched ankylosing spondylitis synovial fluid.

V lost 2 bases and J 4 bases, leaving 8 bases between the germline ends. Germline loops: CDR1 SGHTA, CDR2 FQGNSA. This CDR3 region has 13 residues. The sample holds a few counts of this clonotype. Its antigen remains unidentified. This sequence joins TRBV7-2 and TRBJ2-5, with D tentatively TRBD2 (6 bases). Sequencing input: blood, either unsorted or a sorted T cell fraction (not recorded which). The sequence derives from a male donor with ankylosing spondylitis or in good health (not recorded which). In nucleotides, the CDR3 is TGTGCCAGCAGCTTACGGGGAGGAGAGACCCAGTACTTC. It yields the protein CASSLRGGETQYF. The whole variable domain, remainder taken from reference TRBV7-2 and TRBJ2-5, is GAGVSQSPSNKVTEKGKDVELRCDPISGHTALYWYRQSLGQGLEFLIYFQGNSAPDKSGLPSDRFSAERTGGSVSTLTIQRTQQEDSAVYLCASSLRGGETQYFGPGTRLLVL.